The 31 T cell receptor beta chains in this list originate from one sample, sequenced in a study of regulatory T cells in long-lasting Graves disease. Relying on iRepertoire HTBI primers and Arm-PCR of CDR3 regions, the team built TCR beta libraries. TCRdb re-analysed the multiplex PCR reads in MiXCR, keeping a single row per CDR3 protein. The sample yields around 240,000 distinct CDR3 sequences, approximately 20% seen once. Time point denoted: newly diagnosed GD, antithyroid drugs for less than 3 months. TCR sequences were obtained from RNA taken from PBMCs. These same data were also listed under a study on T cells in Graves' hyperthyroidism and ophthalmopathy.

The material sequenced was peripheral blood mononuclear cells (PBMCs), taken at new diagnosis, from a patient treated with antithyroid drugs. The receptor source for this set is a woman aged 30 to 39 with Graves disease.

The rearrangement uses TRBV4-1 and TRBJ1-6, with D possibly being TRBD1 (5 bases). Germline V gene data show CDR1 as MGHRA and CDR2 as YSYEKL. Trimming left V 2 bases short and J 4 bases short, with 21 bases between. The CDR3 sequence is 19 residues long. The DNA of the CDR3 is TGCGCCAGCAGCCAATGGCAGGGACCGACTATTACTTATAATTCACCCCTCCACTTT. Its translation: CASSQWQGPTITYNSPLHF.

This clonotype occurred many times. This chain links TRBV5-4 with TRBJ2-1; D remains unclear. V lost 4 bases and J lost 10, with 15 bases in between. CDR3 length: 13 residues. Germline assignment: CDR1 SGHNT and CDR2 YYREEE (reference sequence). As DNA, the CDR3 is TGTGCCAGCAGCCGTTATCTGAGCGACGAGCAGTTCTTC. It codes for CASSRYLSDEQFF. Complete variable domain (other parts from reference TRBV5-4 and TRBJ2-1): ETGVTQSPTHLIKTRGQQVTLRCSSQSGHNTVSWYQQALGQGPQFIFQYYREEENGRGNFPPRFSGLQFPNYSSELNVNALELDDSALYLCASSRYLSDEQFFGPGTRLTVL.

V gene TRBV2 combines with J gene TRBJ1-4; a weak D match, TRBD1 (5 bases). This CDR3 is built from 15 residues. Trimming removed 6 bases from V and 8 bases from J, with 19 bases in between. CDR1 is SNHLY and CDR2 is FYNNEI in the germline V gene. This CDR3 reads CASSFGGGFLEKLFF. In DNA, the CDR3 is TGTGCCAGCAGCTTTGGGGGGGGGTTTCTCGAAAAACTGTTTTTT. Together with reference TRBV2 and TRBJ1-4, the CDR3 gives the full variable domain: EPEVTQTPSHQVTQMGQEVILRCVPISNHLYFYWYRQILGQKVEFLVSFYNNEISEKSEIFDDQFSVERPDGSNFTLKIRSTKLEDSAMYFCASSFGGGFLEKLFFGSGTQLSVL.

This clonotype appeared many times. The chain uses TRBV7-2 and TRBJ2-3; weak D call: TRBD1 (6 bases). This CDR3 has 15 residues. CDR1 and CDR2 (germline): SGHTA, FQGNSA. The V end was cut by 6 bases, the J end by 3 bases, with 16 bases between. This CDR3 is CASSYRGGPTDTQYF. The CDR3 DNA reads TGTGCCAGCAGTTATAGAGGGGGACCTACAGATACGCAGTATTTT.

In this sample, this clonotype turned up many times. V and J are TRBV11-2 and TRBJ1-3; TRBD1 agrees at 7 bases. CDR3 length: 17 residues. The ends lost 5 bases at V and 1 base at J; junction bases unmatched: 11. The V gene's germline CDR1 is SGHAT and CDR2 FQNNGV. The CDR3 DNA follows: TGTGCCAGCAGCCGGATAGGAGACAGGGCGTCTGGAAACACCATATATTTT. This gives the protein CASSRIGDRASGNTIYF. The variable domain in full, with the rest retrieved from reference TRBV11-2 and TRBJ1-3, is EAGVAQSPRYKIIEKRQSVAFWCNPISGHATLYWYQQILGQGPKLLIQFQNNGVVDDSQLPKDRFSAERLKGVDSTLKIQPAKLEDSAVYLCASSRIGDRASGNTIYFGEGSWLTVV.

The sample holds many counts of this clonotype. Germline is not matched at one junction end, which may reflect a read error. V is TRBV7-9 and J is TRBJ1-3, with a tentative D call TRBD1 (5 bases). The CDR3 runs to 16 residues. Per germline, CDR1 SEHNR and CDR2 FQNEAQ (reference sequence). Here the CDR3 reads CASSLGGIYSGNTIYF. The DNA for the CDR3 is TGCGCCAGCAGCCTTGGGGGGATCTACTCTGGAAACACCATATATTTT.

This clonotype appeared once. With a much larger clone just one base away, this may be a read error. The gene calls are TRBV6-9 and TRBJ1-2; 7 positions agree with TRBD1. Losses at the gene ends were 3 bases for V and 2 bases for J; bases not matched to a gene: 12. CDR3 length equals 17 residues. The germline gives CDR1 MNHGY, CDR2 SVAAGI. CDR3: CASSYFQGGEGNYGYTF. The CDR3 DNA sequence: TGTGCCAGCAGTTACTTCCAGGGGGGGGAAGGGAACTATGGCTACACCTTC.

This clonotype showed up many times. The chain carries TRBV20-1 and TRBJ2-5; TRBD2 aligns across 14 bases. This CDR3 contains 16 residues. Germline-derived CDR1 and CDR2 are DFQATT and SNEGSKA (reference sequence). Losses at the gene ends were 5 bases for V and 5 bases for J; bases not matched to a gene: 10. The CDR3 sequence is CSAFRLAGGPWETQYF. The CDR3 DNA is TGCAGTGCTTTTCGACTAGCGGGGGGGCCGTGGGAGACCCAGTACTTC.

There are many counts of this clonotype. The chain couples TRBV6-9 to TRBJ2-7, with D tentatively TRBD2 (5 bases). From germline, CDR1 is MNHGY and CDR2 SVAAGI. V lost 3 bases and J lost 5, with 8 bases in between. The CDR3 extends over 12 amino acids. The CDR3 is CASSYEGHEQYF. The DNA for the CDR3 is TGTGCCAGCAGTTACGAGGGCCACGAGCAGTACTTC.

The V gene is TRBV5-1, the J gene TRBJ1-1; D not certain. Trimming cost V 2 bases and J 4 bases, with 15 bases left between them. Germline CDR1 is SGHRS and CDR2 is YFSETQ. The CDR3 consists of 15 residues. The CDR3 sequence is CASSLGSPPGTEAFF. The CDR3 region has the DNA TGCGCCAGCAGCTTAGGGTCCCCCCCGGGCACTGAAGCTTTCTTT.

This clonotype was seen many times. V gene TRBV5-1 combines with J gene TRBJ2-2; tentatively, D is TRBD2 (6 bases). Germline V gives CDR1 SGHRS, CDR2 YFSETQ. The CDR3 sequence is 13 residues long. Trimming removed 2 bases at V and 10 bases at J, with 12 bases between. The CDR3 loop reads CASSFGGSKELFF. The CDR3 DNA is TGCGCCAGCAGCTTTGGAGGGTCGAAGGAGCTGTTTTTT.

This clonotype has a count of ten or more. The chain links TRBV7-8 to TRBJ2-3; possibly TRBD1 or TRBD2 for D (5 bases each). Trimming left V 3 bases short and J 3 bases short, with 13 bases between. Germline CDR1 and CDR2: SGHVS and FQNEAQ. The CDR3 consists of 15 residues. The CDR3 coding sequence is TGTGCCAGCAGCTTCCGGGACCAGGCGACAGATACGCAGTATTTT. It is translated as CASSFRDQATDTQYF.

The table lists this clonotype with many counts. The chain uses TRBV29-1 and TRBJ2-5; 12 positions agree with TRBD2. Germline lookup yields CDR1 SQVTM and CDR2 ANQGSEA. Germline trimming cut 5 bases from V and 5 bases from J; bases unmatched to any gene: 24. There are 20 residues in the CDR3. The CDR3 coding sequence is TGCAGCGTTTGGCTCTCATTCTCGGGGACTAGCGGGTCGCCGGGGGAGACCCAGTACTTC. Translating gives CSVWLSFSGTSGSPGETQYF.

CDR3 residues: CASSYRQGSGANVLTF. The CDR3 DNA reads as TGTGCCAGCAGTTATCGACAGGGATCTGGGGCCAACGTCCTGACTTTC. The chain is built from TRBV7-9 and TRBJ2-6; 7 nucleotides align to TRBD1. J was trimmed by 1 base and V by 6 bases; bases with no gene match: 6. This CDR3 comprises 16 residues. Germline CDR1 reads SEHNR; CDR2 reads FQNEAQ (reference sequence).

This clonotype was seen repeatedly, ten times or more. This rearrangement joins TRBV7-3 to TRBJ1-2, with D perhaps TRBD1 (6 bases). The CDR3 has 12 residues. Germline CDR1 SGHTA, CDR2 FQGTGA. Trimming pared 5 bases from V and 7 bases from J, leaving 11 bases between. DNA for the CDR3: TGTGCCAGCAGCCCCTTACAGGGTGGCTACACCTTC. Protein product: CASSPLQGGYTF. The full variable domain, its missing parts supplied by reference TRBV7-3 and TRBJ1-2, is GAGVSQTPSNKVTEKGKYVELRCDPISGHTALYWYRQSLGQGPEFLIYFQGTGAADDSGLPNDRFFAVRPEGSVSTLKIQRTERGDSAVYLCASSPLQGGYTFGSGTRLTVV.

This clonotype was observed many times. At one end, the junction sequence differs from germline, possibly due to a read error. The chain couples TRBV11-2 to TRBJ1-4, with 10 bases lining up with TRBD1. Germline CDR1 reads SGHAT; CDR2 reads FQNNGV. This CDR3 is built from 14 residues. CDR3 loop: CASMPGQGSEELFF. Here the CDR3 DNA reads TGTGCCAGCATGCCGGGACAGGGGTCTGAAGAACTGTTTTTC. The complete variable domain, with remaining parts taken from reference TRBV11-2 and TRBJ1-4, reads EAGVAQSPRYKIIEKRQSVAFWCNPISGHATLYWYQQILGQGPKLLIQFQNNGVVDDSQLPKDRFSAERLKGVDSTLKIQPAKLEDSAVYLCASMPGQGSEELFFGSGTQLSVL.

V and J are TRBV12-5 and TRBJ2-7; no firm D call. The V end lost 1 base, the J end lost 1 base, and 5 bases lay between the germline ends. CDR1 LGHNT and CDR2 FRNRAP come from the germline V gene. This CDR3 is 13 amino acids long. This chain's CDR3 is CASGLARSYEQYF. The CDR3 DNA reads as TGTGCTAGTGGTTTGGCGCGATCCTACGAGCAGTACTTC.

In its sample, this clonotype was seen many times. The chain uses TRBV5-6 and TRBJ1-5; D gene ambiguous. The germline V gene has CDR1 SGHDT and CDR2 YYEEEE. This CDR3 comprises 16 residues. V was cut by 2 bases and J by 3 bases, with 15 bases left in between. The CDR3 region is CASSFRHDLANQPQHF. The CDR3 DNA reads TGTGCCAGCAGCTTCCGACACGATCTAGCCAATCAGCCCCAGCATTTT.

On this clonotype: Sequence at one end of the junction differs from germline and may be a read error. The genes are TRBV7-9 and TRBJ1-2, with D possibly matching TRBD1 (5 bases). CDR1 and CDR2 (germline): SEHNR, FQNEAQ (reference sequence). The CDR3 is made up of 17 amino acids. CDR3 bases: TGTGCCAGCAGCTTAGTTTTAGGGACGGAGGGAAACTATGGCAACACCTTC. It encodes CASSLVLGTEGNYGNTF.

The chain combines TRBV28 with TRBJ2-1; D is perhaps TRBD1 (6 bases). The CDR3 loop spans 13 amino acids. Trimming took 6 bases from V and 1 from J, leaving 7 bases between them. Per the germline V gene, CDR1 is MDHEN and CDR2 is SYDVKM. The CDR3 sequence: CASSTGSYNEQFF. The DNA for the CDR3 is TGTGCCAGCAGCACAGGGTCCTACAATGAGCAGTTCTTC.

This clonotype came up a few times. This may come from a read error, since a much larger clone is one base off. The V gene is TRBV5-6, the J gene TRBJ1-1, with D possibly TRBD1 on 5 matching bases. The germline CDR1 and CDR2 sequences are SGHDT and YYEEEE. The CDR3 is 14 residues long. CDR3 nucleotides: TGTGCCAGCAGCTTGCGACAATTAGGGGCTGAAGCTCTCTTT. This codes for CASSLRQLGAEALF.

This clonotype was counted at least ten times. J is TRBJ1-2 and V is TRBV3-1; TRBD1 is a possible D gene (5 bases). Germline CDR1 and CDR2: LGHDT and YNNKEL (reference sequence). V dropped 0 bases and J dropped 3 bases, with 14 bases sitting between them. This CDR3 is built from 16 residues. This CDR3 is CASSQDRAGRYYGYTF. DNA of the CDR3: TGTGCCAGCAGCCAAGACAGGGCAGGGCGTTACTATGGCTACACCTTC.

This clonotype showed up just a few times. The chain has TRBV7-2 and TRBJ1-2; D remains unclear. The germline V gene encodes CDR1 SGHTA and CDR2 FQGNSA. V was clipped by 0 bases and J by 4 bases, with 6 bases between them. This CDR3 has 13 residues. The CDR3, as DNA: TGTGCCAGCAGCTTAGCTCGGTCCTATGGCTACACCTTC. This translates into CASSLARSYGYTF.

This clonotype was observed at least ten times. The J gene is TRBJ1-5, the V gene TRBV5-1; D is uncertain. Germline CDR1 reads SGHRS; CDR2 reads YFSETQ. V gave up 2 bases and J gave up 3 bases, with 12 bases separating them. CDR3 length equals 15 residues. DNA of the CDR3: TGCGCCAGCAGCTTATTGCCTGGTACCAATCAGCCCCAGCATTTT. Protein sequence: CASSLLPGTNQPQHF.

This clonotype has ten or more counts. The J gene is TRBJ2-1, the V gene TRBV20-1; 8 bases map to TRBD2. Germline lookup yields CDR1 DFQATT and CDR2 SNEGSKA (reference sequence). After removal of 0 bases from V and 8 bases from J, the junction contained 9 bases not matched to a gene. This CDR3 contains 15 residues. CDR3 amino acids: CSARESSGEGDEQFF. The CDR3 DNA reads TGCAGTGCTAGAGAGAGTAGCGGGGAGGGAGATGAGCAGTTCTTC.

The sample holds many counts of this clonotype. The chain uses TRBV6-1 and TRBJ2-5; either TRBD1 or TRBD2 may supply D (6 bases each). Germline CDR1 and CDR2: MNHNS and SASEGT. The CDR3 is 14 amino acids. V was clipped by 6 bases and J by 4 bases, with 15 bases between them. The chain's CDR3 is CASSVGRGRETQYF. CDR3 DNA sequence: TGTGCCAGCAGCGTAGGTCGGGGGCGAGAGACCCAGTACTTC.

This clonotype has a count of ten or more. The rearrangement uses TRBV5-1 and TRBJ2-7, with TRBD2 matching 8 bases. Unmatched junction bases numbered 3, after V lost 2 bases and J lost 2 bases. This CDR3 spans 14 amino acids. Germline V gene data show CDR1 as SGHRS and CDR2 as YFSETQ. CDR3 sequence reads: CASSFSGDTYEQYF. CDR3 sequence (DNA): TGCGCCAGCAGCTTTAGCGGGGACACCTACGAGCAGTACTTC.

The chain joins TRBV6-1 to TRBJ1-2; D call uncertain. The CDR3 length is 14 residues. The V end lost 6 bases, the J end lost 9 bases, and 20 bases lay between the germline ends. The germline V gene encodes CDR1 MNHNS and CDR2 SASEGT. In DNA form, the CDR3 reads TGTGCCAGCAGCTGGGGTTTTGGGAGTTCCAGCTACACCTTC. Its translation: CASSWGFGSSSYTF.

Many counts were recorded for this clonotype. The rearrangement links TRBV7-2 to TRBJ1-6; D gene ambiguous. V lost 1 base to trimming and J lost 10 bases, with 11 bases between them. In germline, CDR1 is SGHTA, CDR2 FQGNSA. The CDR3 extends over 14 amino acids. As DNA, the CDR3 is TGTGCCAGCAGCTTAGGGAACCCTGGATCACCCCTCCACTTT. This gives the protein CASSLGNPGSPLHF.

This clonotype was found many times. The chain couples TRBV12-3 or TRBV12-4 to TRBJ2-1; a weak D match, TRBD1 (6 bases). Trimming took off 6 bases at V and 6 bases at J, with 24 bases between the two ends. CDR3 length: 17 amino acids. CDR3 protein: CASSPTRKTGGGNEQFF. CDR3 DNA: TGTGCCAGCAGCCCCACCCGGAAGACAGGCGGAGGCAATGAGCAGTTCTTC.

This clonotype was counted ten times or more. J is TRBJ1-6 and V is TRBV3-1; D is possibly TRBD1 (6 bases). The length of the CDR3 is 15 residues. Germline assignment: CDR1 LGHDT and CDR2 YNNKEL (reference sequence). V was cut by 4 bases and J by 10 bases, with 17 bases left in between. For the CDR3, the DNA is TGTGCCAGCAGCCGCCGGGGGTGGGGGCAATCACCCCTCCACTTT. As protein: CASSRRGWGQSPLHF.